The 6 T cell receptor beta chains presented below share a single source sample, sequenced in a study of blood T cell repertoires in COVID-19. Generated by immunoSEQ multiplex PCR, the TCRdb table keeps only in-frame clones and is missing some. The sample shows about 210,000 clones, roughly nine tenths of them seen only once. What was sequenced was PBMCs or T cells enriched from blood (not recorded which). Receptors originate from a woman aged 18-29 years who had recovered from COVID-19.

The rearrangement uses TRBV20-1 and TRBJ2-5; D remains ambiguous. The V end lost 7 bases, the J end lost 1 base, and 7 bases lay between the germline ends. The CDR3 sequence is 11 residues long. Looked up from germline, CDR1 is DFQATT and CDR2 is SNEGSKA (reference sequence). The CDR3 protein is CSVLFQETQYF. The CDR3 DNA is TGCAGTGTACTCTTCCAAGAGACCCAGTACTTC.

This clone showed up just a few times. This chain joins TRBV5-1 and TRBJ2-7; tentative D call: TRBD1 (6 bases). This CDR3 comprises 16 residues. Germline assignment: CDR1 SGHRS and CDR2 YFSETQ. V dropped 4 bases and J dropped 6 bases, with 23 bases sitting between them. The CDR3 loop reads CASSGTGTPELGEQYF. The CDR3 nucleotides read TGCGCCAGCAGCGGGACCGGGACACCCGAGTTGGGCGAGCAGTACTTC.

About this clone: The sample has other DNA sequences that encode this CDR3 too. V and J are TRBV29-1 and TRBJ1-1; D is undetermined. CDR1 SQVTM and CDR2 ANQGSEA come from the germline V gene. This CDR3 comprises 12 residues. V was pared by 1 base and J by 1 base, with 4 bases between. CDR3 bases: TGCAGCGTTGAAGGCAGGAACACTGAAGCTTTCTTT. It is translated as CSVEGRNTEAFF.

The rearrangement links TRBV27 to TRBJ1-4, with D tentatively TRBD1 (6 bases). V lost 8 bases, J lost 5 bases, and 15 bases lay in between. The CDR3 runs 14 residues. The germline gives CDR1 MNHEY, CDR2 SMNVEV (reference sequence). The CDR3 DNA reads as TGTGCCAGCCCACCGGGACAACAAAATGAAAAACTGTTTTTT. Its translation: CASPPGQQNEKLFF.

The CDR3 DNA follows: TGTGCTAGTGGTGGGACAGGGGGGACTGAAGCTTTCTTT. Translation: CASGGTGGTEAFF. J is TRBJ1-1 and V is TRBV12-5; 11 nucleotides align to TRBD1. The germline V gene encodes CDR1 LGHNT and CDR2 FRNRAP. This CDR3 contains 13 residues. After removal of 5 bases from V and 5 bases from J, the junction contained 1 base not matched to a gene.

This clone appeared once. The V gene is TRBV19, the J gene TRBJ1-2; the match to TRBD1 covers 7 bases. V shed 4 bases and J 8 bases; nucleotides not matched to a gene: 16. The CDR3 length is 16 residues. The V gene's germline CDR1 is LNHDA and CDR2 SQIVND (reference sequence). CDR3 DNA sequence: TGTGCCAGTAGTACCGAACACCGACAGGGCCAACGGGGCTACACCTTC. It codes for CASSTEHRQGQRGYTF.